The rows below give T cell receptor beta chains drawn from one sample of a study of beta chain features in type 1 diabetes. Produced via immunoSEQ multiplex PCR; TCRdb's table is partial and in-frame only. The table has approximately 150,000 clones, roughly 9% seen once. Sequencing was performed on central memory CD4+ T cells from blood. The receptor source for this set is a woman in her late teens or twenties in good health. Both conserved end residues are part of each CDR3. D genes are given only for firm matches. Clone size is stated in some rows and not others, as once, few, many or a class when expanded.

V	D	size	J	DNA	CDR3
TRBV30	TRBD1	few	TRBJ2-3	TGTGCCTCCGACAGGGCATGGGGCACAGATACGCAGTATTTT	CASDRAWGTDTQYF
TRBV7-9	TRBD1	.	TRBJ1-3	TGTGCCAGCAGGGGGACAGGGGTCGGAAACACCATATATTTT	CASRGTGVGNTIYF
TRBV2	TRBD1	few	TRBJ1-1	TGTGCCAGCAGCCCGGATGGACAGGGTGAAGCTTTCTTT	CASSPDGQGEAFF
TRBV7-3	TRBD1	.	TRBJ1-2	TGTGCCAGCAGCTCGGGACAGGGTCTCGGCTACACCTTC	CASSSGQGLGYTF
TRBV30	.	few	TRBJ1-5	TGTGCCTGGAGTCGGGAATCCAATCAGCCCCAGCATTTT	CAWSRESNQPQHF
TRBV2	.	few	TRBJ2-3	TGTGCCAGCAGTGAGTCCTACACAGATACGCAGTATTTT	CASSESYTDTQYF
TRBV27	.	.	TRBJ1-6	TGTGCCAGCAGTTTCGAGGGTTTTTCACCCCTCCACTTT	CASSFEGFSPLHF
TRBV27	.	few	TRBJ1-4	TGTGCCAGCAGTTTATCGGGCAGGGCGAATGAAAAACTGTTTTTT	CASSLSGRANEKLFF
TRBV4-1	.	.	TRBJ2-2	TGCGCCAGCAGCCAAGATCTCGCAGGGTGGAACGGGGAGCTGTTTTTT	CASSQDLAGWNGELFF
TRBV19	.	.	TRBJ2-3	TGTGCCAGTAGTACCCCGGGCACAGATACGCAGTATTTT	CASSTPGTDTQYF
TRBV5-1	TRBD1	.	TRBJ1-2	TGCGCCAGCAGCTTGGAACAGGGGGATATCTATGGCTACACCTTC	CASSLEQGDIYGYTF
TRBV14	.	few	TRBJ2-7	TGTGCCAGCAGCACTGGGGGCAGTCTCTCCTACGAGCAGTACTTC	CASSTGGSLSYEQYF
TRBV29-1	TRBD2	few	TRBJ2-7	TGCAGCGTTGTCGCTAGCGGACAAGCCTACGAGCAGTACTTC	CSVVASGQAYEQYF
TRBV10-3	.	few	TRBJ2-3	TGTGCCATCAGTGCCCACAGCGGAAGGGGCACAGATACGCAGTATTTT	CAISAHSGRGTDTQYF
TRBV5-4	TRBD2	few	TRBJ2-2	TGTGCCAGCAGCCTGGGACTAGCGAATCCCGGGGAGCTGTTTTTT	CASSLGLANPGELFF
TRBV7-2	.	.	TRBJ2-5	TGTGCCAGCAGCCCGGGGCAAGAGACCCAGTACTTC	CASSPGQETQYF
TRBV29-1	TRBD1	.	TRBJ1-5	TGCAGCGTTGCCCTGGGACAGGGAAATCAGCCCCAGCATTTT	CSVALGQGNQPQHF
TRBV5-4	.	.	TRBJ2-1	TGTGCCAGCAGCCCTGGAGGCGGTCTTGAGGGCAATGAGCAGTTCTTC	CASSPGGGLEGNEQFF
TRBV20-1	.	few	TRBJ2-1	TGCAGTGCTGAGTTGAATGAGCAGTTCTTC	CSAELNEQFF
TRBV7-2	.	.	TRBJ2-1	TGTGCCAGCAGCCCCCAGGGGAACTTGCTCAATGAGCAGTTCTTC	CASSPQGNLLNEQFF
TRBV19	TRBD1	few	TRBJ2-7	TGTGCCAGTAGTATAGACGCCGGGACAGGGACCTACGAGCAGTACTTC	CASSIDAGTGTYEQYF
TRBV11-2	.	.	TRBJ1-6	TGTGCCAGCAGCTTAGCACGGTCTAATTCACCCCTCCACTTT	CASSLARSNSPLHF
TRBV5-1	TRBD2	.	TRBJ2-5	TGCGCCAGCAGCCCCCAGGGTAGCGGGAGTGGAGAGACCCAGTACTTC	CASSPQGSGSGETQYF
TRBV29-1	.	.	TRBJ1-2	TGCAGCGTTGAAGGGGACACCGATGGCTACACCTTC	CSVEGDTDGYTF
TRBV7-6	.	.	TRBJ1-1	TGTGCCAGCAGCTTAATGGGGGGAGGGGCTTTCTTT	CASSLMGGGAFF
TRBV7-8	.	.	TRBJ1-1	TGTGCCAGCAGCACTGACAGAAACACTGAAGCTTTCTTT	CASSTDRNTEAFF
TRBV18	.	few	TRBJ2-5	TGTGCCAGCTCACAAGGATCGCTAGTAGAGACCCAGTACTTC	CASSQGSLVETQYF
TRBV7-9	.	.	TRBJ2-1	TGTGCCAGCAGCTTATACGCCACTAGTGAGCAGTTCTTC	CASSLYATSEQFF
TRBV9	.	.	TRBJ1-2	TGTGCCAGCAGCGCCACCGGAGGGAACTATGGCTACACCTTC	CASSATGGNYGYTF
TRBV25-1	.	.	TRBJ2-5	TGTGCCAGCAGTGAATTCAGGGGCGGAGAGACCCAGTACTTC	CASSEFRGGETQYF
TRBV6-6	.	.	TRBJ1-5	TGTGCCAGCAGTCCCATGCAGTATAGCAATCAGCCCCAGCATTTT	CASSPMQYSNQPQHF
TRBV29-1	TRBD1	few	TRBJ2-6	TGCAGCGTTGAAGATGGGGGACAGGGTCCCGGGGCCAACGTCCTGACTTTC	CSVEDGGQGPGANVLTF
TRBV11-3	.	.	TRBJ2-5	TGTGCCAGCAGCCTCATCACTAGCTTATCAGAGACCCAGTACTTC	CASSLITSLSETQYF
TRBV11-3	TRBD2	few	TRBJ2-5	TGTGCCAGCAGCTTGGGATCTAGCGGGAGGTTCGGGGAGACCCAGTACTTC	CASSLGSSGRFGETQYF
TRBV25-1	TRBD1	few	TRBJ1-4	TGTGCCAGCAGTGAAATATCAGGGGGTAATGAAAAACTGTTTTTT	CASSEISGGNEKLFF
TRBV5-1	TRBD1	few	TRBJ1-2	TGCGCCAGCAGCCAGGCGACAGGGGACGGCTACACCTTC	CASSQATGDGYTF
TRBV2	.	.	TRBJ1-5	TGTGCCAGCAGTGAAGAACGAGAGCGGCCCCAGCATTTT	CASSEERERPQHF
TRBV2	TRBD1	.	TRBJ2-3	TGTGCCAGCAGCCGGGACAGCGGCAAAGATACGCAGTATTTT	CASSRDSGKDTQYF
TRBV7-9	TRBD1	.	TRBJ1-4	TGTGCCAGCAGCCCAGACAGGGCACGAGAACTGTTTTTT	CASSPDRARELFF
TRBV5-4	TRBD1	.	TRBJ2-5	TGTGCCAGCAGCGGTCGGAAGCAGGGGGCCGGAGAGACCCAGTACTTC	CASSGRKQGAGETQYF
TRBV7-2	TRBD2	.	TRBJ2-5	TGTGCCAGCAGCTTCGGCGGGGGGGCTGGAGAGACCCAGTACTTC	CASSFGGGAGETQYF
TRBV6-5	.	.	TRBJ1-1	TGTGCCAGCAGCTCGGGGGGCGATTTAACTGAAGCTTTCTTT	CASSSGGDLTEAFF
TRBV5-1	TRBD1	.	TRBJ1-5	TGCGCCAGCAGCTCGGGACAGGGTAGTCATCAGCCCCAGCATTTT	CASSSGQGSHQPQHF
TRBV5-1	.	.	TRBJ1-5	TGCGCCAGCAGCTTGGAAACGGATCAGCCCCAGCATTTT	CASSLETDQPQHF
TRBV7-8	.	few	TRBJ2-5	TGTGCCAGCAGCTTAGCTGGGGCAGCCAGCTCCCAAGAGACCCAGTACTTC	CASSLAGAASSQETQYF
TRBV6-1	.	.	TRBJ2-1	TGTGCCAGCAGTGTAGAAAATGAGCAGTTCTTC	CASSVENEQFF
TRBV4-3	TRBD2	.	TRBJ2-5	TGCGCCAGCAGTTGGGCGGGGGGGCCGGATGAGACCCAGTACTTC	CASSWAGGPDETQYF
TRBV21-1	.	.	TRBJ1-1	TGTGCCAGCAGCAAAGGGGCCCCCCAAGCTTTCTTT	CASSKGAPQAFF
TRBV27	.	few	TRBJ1-6	TGTGCCAGCAGTTTGGGGGGGGCAGGGAATTCACCCCTCCACTTT	CASSLGGAGNSPLHF
TRBV30	TRBD1	.	TRBJ2-7	TGTGCCTGGAGTAAAGGGACAGACTACGAGCAGTACTTC	CAWSKGTDYEQYF
TRBV30	TRBD1	few	TRBJ2-5	TGTGCCTGGACCCCAACCGGGACAGTCAAAGAGACCCAGTACTTC	CAWTPTGTVKETQYF